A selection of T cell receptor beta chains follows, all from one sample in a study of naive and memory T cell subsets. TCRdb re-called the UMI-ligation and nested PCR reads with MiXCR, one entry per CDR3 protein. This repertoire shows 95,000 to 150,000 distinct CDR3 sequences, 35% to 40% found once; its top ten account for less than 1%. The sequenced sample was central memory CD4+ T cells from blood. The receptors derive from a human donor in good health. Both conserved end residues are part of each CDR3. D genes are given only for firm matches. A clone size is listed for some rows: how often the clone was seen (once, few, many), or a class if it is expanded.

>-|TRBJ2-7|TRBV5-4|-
TGTGCCAGCAGCATGGGGCCTGACTCCTACGAGCAGTACTTC
CASSMGPDSYEQYF
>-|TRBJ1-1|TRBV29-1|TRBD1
TGCAGCGTAGGACAGGGAGGCACTGAAGCTTTCTTT
CSVGQGGTEAFF
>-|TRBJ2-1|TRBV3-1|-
TGTGCCAGCAGCAATTCTCGTGAGCAGTTCTTC
CASSNSREQFF
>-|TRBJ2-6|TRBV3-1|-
TGTGCCAGCAGCCATACGGCTTCTGGGGCCAACGTCCTGACTTTC
CASSHTASGANVLTF
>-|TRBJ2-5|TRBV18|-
TGTGCCAGCTCACCTTCGTACCAAGAGACCCAGTACTTC
CASSPSYQETQYF
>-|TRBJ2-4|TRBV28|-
TGTGCCAGCGGTCCCCGACGGAGGCAAATCTTC
CASGPRRRQIF
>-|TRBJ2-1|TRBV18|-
TGTGCCAGCTCACCACCGAATACAGTCTACAATGAGCAGTTCTTC
CASSPPNTVYNEQFF
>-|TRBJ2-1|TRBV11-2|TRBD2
TGTGCCAGCAGCTTACGATCTAGCGGGAGTCGTGGTGAGCAGTTCTTC
CASSLRSSGSRGEQFF
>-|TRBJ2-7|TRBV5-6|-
TGTGCCAGCAGCTTGGAACGGGCCTACGAGCAGTACTTC
CASSLERAYEQYF
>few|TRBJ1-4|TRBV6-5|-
TGTGCCAGCAGGCAGAGATCTAATGAAAAACTGTTTTTT
CASRQRSNEKLFF
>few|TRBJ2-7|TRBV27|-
TGTGCCAGCAGTTACAGTCGGGTTCTCGGCGAGCAGTACTTC
CASSYSRVLGEQYF
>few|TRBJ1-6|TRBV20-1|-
TGCAGTGCTAGAGAACAGAAGGTGGGACATAATTCACCCCTCCACTTT
CSAREQKVGHNSPLHF
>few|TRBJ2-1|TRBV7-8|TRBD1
TGTGCCAGCAGCTTAGAGAGGGGGCATTCGTACAATGAGCAGTTCTTC
CASSLERGHSYNEQFF
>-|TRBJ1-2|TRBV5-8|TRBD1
TGTGCCAGCAGCTTTCTTGCCGGGACAGGTTATGGCTACACCTTC
CASSFLAGTGYGYTF
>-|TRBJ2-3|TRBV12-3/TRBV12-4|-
TGTGCCAGCAGGACCAGCAGTAGCGGAAGCACAGATACGCAGTATTTT
CASRTSSSGSTDTQYF
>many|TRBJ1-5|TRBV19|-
TGTGCCAGTAGTATATCAGGGGTGCGGAATCAGCCCCAGCATTTT
CASSISGVRNQPQHF
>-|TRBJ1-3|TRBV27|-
TGTGCCAGCAGTTTACGAATCCCACTATATGGGAACACCATATATTTT
CASSLRIPLYGNTIYF
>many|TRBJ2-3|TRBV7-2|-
TGTGCCAGCAGCTACGGACAGAACACAGATACGCAGTATTTT
CASSYGQNTDTQYF
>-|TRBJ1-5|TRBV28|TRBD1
TGTGCCAGCAGTTTATTCGGGACAGGGGGAGCTCAGCCCCAGCATTTT
CASSLFGTGGAQPQHF
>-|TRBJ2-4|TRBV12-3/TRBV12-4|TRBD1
TGTGCCAGCGGGACCAGGGGGAGTGAAGCCAAAAACATTCAGTACTTC
CASGTRGSEAKNIQYF
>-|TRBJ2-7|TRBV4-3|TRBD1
TGCGCCAGCAGCCAAGACGACAGGGGGTTGGACGAGCAGTACTTC
CASSQDDRGLDEQYF
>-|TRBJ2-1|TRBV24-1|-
TGTGCCACCAGTACGGGGGCGAGGAATGAGCAGTTCTTC
CATSTGARNEQFF
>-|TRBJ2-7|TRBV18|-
TGTGCCAGCTCACCACCAGTATCCTACGAGCAGTACTTC
CASSPPVSYEQYF
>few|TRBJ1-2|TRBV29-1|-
TGCAGCGTGGGAGACAGCAAGGATGGCTACACCTTC
CSVGDSKDGYTF
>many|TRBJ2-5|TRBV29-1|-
TGCACCAACGGGCCCCACACGGGGGAGACCCAGTACTTC
CTNGPHTGETQYF
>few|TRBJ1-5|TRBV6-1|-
TGTGCCAGCAGGAACACCCGCAATCAGCCCCAGCATTTT
CASRNTRNQPQHF
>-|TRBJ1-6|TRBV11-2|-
TGTGCCAGCAGCTTAGATCGACAACCCCTCCACTTT
CASSLDRQPLHF
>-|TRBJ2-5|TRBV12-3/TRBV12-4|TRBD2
TGTGCCAGCAGTTCCCGGACTAGCGGGAAGATAGGGGAGACCCAGTACTTC
CASSSRTSGKIGETQYF
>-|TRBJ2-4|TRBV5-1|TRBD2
TGCGCCAGCAGCTTGGCTCTAGCGGAAAACATTCAGTACTTC
CASSLALAENIQYF
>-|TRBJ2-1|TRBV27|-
TGTGCCAGCAGTCGTACAGGGTTGTGGAATGAGCAGTTCTTC
CASSRTGLWNEQFF
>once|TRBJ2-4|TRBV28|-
TGTGCCAGCAGTCGAGGGAGAGTGGAGCGTGTGTACTTC
CASSRGRVERVYF
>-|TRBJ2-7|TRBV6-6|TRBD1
TGTGCCAGTCGACAGGGTCTCATGTACGAGCAGTACTTC
CASRQGLMYEQYF
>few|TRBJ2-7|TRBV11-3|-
TGTGCCAGCAGCTTAGCCTCACAGGGCTACGAGCAGTACTTC
CASSLASQGYEQYF
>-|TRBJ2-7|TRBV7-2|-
TGTGCCAGCAGCCCCAGGCGACACCACGAGCAGTACTTC
CASSPRRHHEQYF
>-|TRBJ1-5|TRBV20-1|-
TGCAGTGCTACGGCGGCAGGGGCCCGACGGTCTCAGCCCCAGCATTTT
CSATAAGARRSQPQHF
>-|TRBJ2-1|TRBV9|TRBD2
TGTGCCAGCACCAGAACTAGCGGGGCCTACAATGAGCAGTTCTTC
CASTRTSGAYNEQFF
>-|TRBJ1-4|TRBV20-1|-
TGCAGTGCTCCAACCGGGACGGATAATGAAAAACTGTTTTTT
CSAPTGTDNEKLFF
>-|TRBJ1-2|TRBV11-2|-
TGTGCCAGCAGCAACACACAGGGTATAACCTATAGCTACACCTTC
CASSNTQGITYSYTF
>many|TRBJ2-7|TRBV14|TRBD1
TGTGCCAGCAGCAGAAATCCGGGACAGGGCAAGTACGAGCAGTACTTC
CASSRNPGQGKYEQYF
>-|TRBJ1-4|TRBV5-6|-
TGTGCCAGCAGCTTGTGGGTCGTGGGCGCAACTAATGAAAAACTGTTTTTT
CASSLWVVGATNEKLFF
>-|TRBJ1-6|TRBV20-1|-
TGCAGTGCTAGAGATACTATCGGGACGATGAATTCACCCCTCCACTTT
CSARDTIGTMNSPLHF
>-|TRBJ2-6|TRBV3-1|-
TGTGCCAGCAGCCAGGCTGGGGCCGGGGCCAACGTCCTGACTTTC
CASSQAGAGANVLTF